A single sample gave rise to the 16 T cell receptor beta chains below, sequenced in a study of blood T cell repertoires in COVID-19. TCRdb's table, derived via immunoSEQ multiplex PCR, lists solely in-frame clones and lacks some. The table records about 60,000 clones, 70% to 90% of them present only once. Sequenced material: peripheral blood. The source of these receptors is a man in his 60s with acute or convalescent COVID-19.

The chain combines TRBV28 with TRBJ2-6, with a possible D match to TRBD1 (6 bases). The germline CDR1 and CDR2 sequences are MDHEN and SYDVKM. V dropped 8 bases and J dropped 4 bases, with 15 bases sitting between them. CDR3 length: 15 residues. The CDR3 region has the DNA TGTGCCAGCTTATACGCAGGGGTAGGGGCCAACGTCCTGACTTTC. Protein: CASLYAGVGANVLTF. Full variable domain (rest looked up from reference TRBV28 and TRBJ2-6): DVKVTQSSRYLVKRTGEKVFLECVQDMDHENMFWYRQDPGLGLRLIYFSYDVKMKEKGDIPEGYSVSREKKERFSLILESASTNQTSMYLCASLYAGVGANVLTFGAGSRLTVL.

The rearrangement uses TRBV5-1 and TRBJ2-3, with 10 bases lining up with TRBD2. CDR3 length: 15 amino acids. With 1 base clipped from V and 7 bases from J, the junction kept 6 bases outside the gene matches. The germline gives CDR1 SGHRS, CDR2 YFSETQ. Here the CDR3 reads CASSLSSTSGNTQYF. The CDR3 DNA is TGCGCCAGCAGCTTGTCTTCTACTAGCGGGAATACGCAGTATTTT.

The sample holds one count of this clone. The chain couples TRBV10-2 to TRBJ1-4; tentatively, D is TRBD1 (5 bases). Trimming stripped 2 bases from V and 10 bases from J, with 8 bases between. The CDR3 has 12 amino acids. Germline CDR1 is WSHSY and CDR2 is SAAADI. CDR3 sequence (DNA): TGCGCCAGCAGTGAGCAGGGAGGAAAACTGTTTTTT. Translation gives CASSEQGGKLFF.

This chain connects TRBV28 to TRBJ2-5; D might be TRBD1 (6 bases). Deletions cut 6 bases from V and 7 bases from J, with 15 bases between. Per the germline V gene, CDR1 is MDHEN and CDR2 is SYDVKM. The CDR3 has 13 amino acids. The CDR3 region has the DNA TGTGCCAGCAGGCCTCCCCTAGGGGGGACCCAGTACTTC. Translated: CASRPPLGGTQYF.

The genes are TRBV6-6 and TRBJ2-3; 9 nucleotides line up with TRBD2. V shed 3 bases and J 4 bases; nucleotides not matched to a gene: 5. The CDR3 extends over 15 amino acids. The V gene's germline CDR1 is MNHNY and CDR2 SVGAGI (reference sequence). As DNA, the CDR3 is TGTGCCAGCAGTTATTGGCGGGAGGGTCCAGATACGCAGTATTTT. Residues: CASSYWREGPDTQYF.

The gene calls are TRBV6-6 and TRBJ2-5, with D possibly matching TRBD2 (6 bases). The germline gives CDR1 MNHNY, CDR2 SVGAGI (reference sequence). The V gene lost 6 bases and the J gene lost 1 base, with 12 bases spanning the gap. There are 14 residues in the CDR3. For the CDR3, the DNA is TGTGCCAGCAGACCCGGGACTGTCCAAGAGACCCAGTACTTC. Protein sequence: CASRPGTVQETQYF.

This clone was observed a single time. V is TRBV28 and J is TRBJ1-3, with 7 bases fitting TRBD1. V lost 2 bases, J lost 0 bases, and 7 bases stayed unmatched. The CDR3 is 17 residues long. The germline V gene encodes CDR1 MDHEN and CDR2 SYDVKM. Here the CDR3 reads CASSLIGTDLSGNTIYF. The CDR3 bases are TGTGCCAGCAGTTTAATTGGGACAGATCTCTCTGGAAACACCATATATTTT.

This clone has more than one count but fewer than ten. This chain links TRBV7-9 with TRBJ2-3; 10 bases match TRBD2. The CDR3 runs to 17 residues. With V trimmed by 4 bases and J by 1 base, 8 bases remained unmatched. The germline gives CDR1 SEHNR, CDR2 FQNEAQ (reference sequence). CDR3: CASSWTDGTSGTDTQYF. The CDR3 DNA is TGTGCCAGCAGCTGGACAGACGGGACTAGCGGCACAGATACGCAGTATTTT.

The J gene is TRBJ2-5, the V gene TRBV2; D uncertain. The germline gives CDR1 SNHLY, CDR2 FYNNEI. The V and J ends lost 2 bases and 1 base respectively, with 5 bases between them. The CDR3 covers 13 residues. The CDR3 coding sequence is TGTGCCAGCAGTGAATACAGCCAAGAGACCCAGTACTTC. It translates to CASSEYSQETQYF.

The chain has TRBV19 and TRBJ2-1; a weak D match, TRBD2 (7 bases). The CDR3 has 13 residues. Trimming left V 6 bases short and J 7 bases short, with 13 bases between. CDR1 is LNHDA and CDR2 is SQIVND in the germline V gene (reference sequence). The CDR3 loop reads CASRGGPGNEQFF. CDR3 nucleotide sequence: TGTGCCAGTAGGGGGGGGCCGGGGAATGAGCAGTTCTTC. Variable domain in full (rest from reference TRBV19 and TRBJ2-1): DGGITQSPKYLFRKEGQNVTLSCEQNLNHDAMYWYRQDPGQGLRLIYYSQIVNDFQKGDIAEGYSVSREKKESFPLTVTSAQKNPTAFYLCASRGGPGNEQFFGPGTRLTVL.

The chain recombines TRBV5-4 with TRBJ2-7; D might be TRBD2 (6 bases). Trimming stripped 4 bases from V and 3 bases from J, with 20 bases between. Germline values: CDR1 SGHNT, CDR2 YYREEE (reference sequence). The CDR3 is made up of 16 amino acids. The chain's CDR3 is CASSPNSPSANYEQYF. The CDR3 DNA follows: TGTGCCAGCAGCCCGAACTCGCCTAGCGCCAACTACGAGCAGTACTTC.

The gene calls are TRBV7-9 and TRBJ2-3; D gene unclear. The germline gives CDR1 SEHNR, CDR2 FQNEAQ (reference sequence). The CDR3 covers 13 residues. Deletions cut 3 bases from V and 1 base from J, with 5 bases between. The CDR3 DNA reads TGTGCCAGCAGCTTTCAGGGCACAGATACGCAGTATTTT. Protein: CASSFQGTDTQYF.

The chain joins TRBV6-5 to TRBJ1-2, with 9 nucleotides matching TRBD1. The CDR3 contains 15 residues. CDR1 is MNHEY, CDR2 SVGAGI, per germline. J was trimmed by 7 bases and V by 7 bases; bases with no gene match: 13. CDR3 amino acids: CASKRAGQGPPGYTF. CDR3 in DNA: TGTGCCAGCAAAAGGGCAGGACAGGGGCCCCCTGGCTACACCTTC.

This clone was recorded once. V and J are TRBV30 and TRBJ2-7; TRBD2 matches at 9 bases. Trimming took 1 base from V and 7 from J; bases not matched to a gene: 11. This CDR3 contains 15 residues. Germline V CDR1 and CDR2: GTSNPN, SVGIG (reference sequence). In nucleotides, the CDR3 is TGTGCCTGGAGTGGCCTAGCGGGGAGGGGGGGAGAGCAGTACTTC. It specifies CAWSGLAGRGGEQYF.

This clone appeared once. The chain combines TRBV19 with TRBJ1-4, with 9 nucleotides matching TRBD1. The CDR3 sequence is 14 residues long. Trimming removed 6 bases from V and 7 bases from J; junction bases left unmatched: 6. Germline V lookup: CDR1 LNHDA, CDR2 SQIVND (reference sequence). The CDR3 sequence is CASRMDRGAEKLFF. Here the CDR3 DNA reads TGTGCCAGTAGGATGGACAGGGGCGCTGAAAAACTGTTTTTT.

The chain combines TRBV9 with TRBJ1-3; TRBD1 is a possible D gene (6 bases). This CDR3 spans 14 amino acids. Germline lookup yields CDR1 SGDLS and CDR2 YYNGEE. Trimming stripped 5 bases from V and 4 bases from J, with 13 bases between. The CDR3 sequence: CASSTTGTGNTIYF. Here the CDR3 DNA reads TGTGCCAGCAGTACCACAGGGACGGGAAACACCATATATTTT.